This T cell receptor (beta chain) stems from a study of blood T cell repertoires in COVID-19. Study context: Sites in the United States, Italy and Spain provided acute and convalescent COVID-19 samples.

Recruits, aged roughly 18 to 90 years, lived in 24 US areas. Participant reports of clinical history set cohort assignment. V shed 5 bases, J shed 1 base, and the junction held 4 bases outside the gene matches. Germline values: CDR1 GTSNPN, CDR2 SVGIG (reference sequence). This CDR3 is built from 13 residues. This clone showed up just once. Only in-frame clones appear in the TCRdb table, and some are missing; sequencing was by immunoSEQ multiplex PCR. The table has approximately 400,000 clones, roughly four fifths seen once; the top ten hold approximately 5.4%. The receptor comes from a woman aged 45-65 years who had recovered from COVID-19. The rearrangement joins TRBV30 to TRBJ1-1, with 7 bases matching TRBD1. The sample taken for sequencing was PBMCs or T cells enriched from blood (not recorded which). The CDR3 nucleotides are TGTGCCTGGGGGGGACAGTCGAACACTGAAGCTTTCTTT. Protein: CAWGGQSNTEAFF.